This T cell receptor (beta chain) was found in a study of naive and memory T cell subsets. Study findings and constraints: Especially in CD8 cells, naive repertoires contained a few larger clonotypes, possibly CD45RA-re-expressing memory cells.

Two oligonucleotides, mixed equimolar, formed the beta constant-region primer covering TRBC1 and TRBC2. Four rounds of PCR amplified the ligated cDNA using nested alpha and beta constant-region primers plus SP2. TCRdb recomputed calls from the UMI-ligation and nested PCR reads with MiXCR, one row per CDR3 protein. The top ten hold around 0.097% of the sample, which has 130,000 to 150,000 distinct CDR3 sequences, roughly 22% seen once. This clonotype was observed a few times. Its target is unknown. The CDR3 is 15 residues long. The V and J ends lost 12 bases and 1 base, in that order; junction bases with no gene match: 8. CDR1 and CDR2 from the germline V gene are KGHDR and SFDVKD.

The specimen sequenced was naive CD4+ T cells from blood. The V gene is TRBV24-1, the J gene TRBJ2-6, with 7 bases matching TRBD1. This receptor was identified in a human donor in good health. CDR3 sequence: CASGEGASGANVLTF. The CDR3 DNA is TGTGCCTCAGGCGAGGGGGCATCTGGGGCCAACGTCCTGACTTTC.